This T cell receptor beta chain appears in the sequencing data of a study of T cell responses to AZD1222 COVID-19 vaccine. Data came from immunoSEQ multiplex PCR; TCRdb stores just in-frame clones and leaves some out. The data hold some 100,000 clones, with less than 90% observed a single time. As concerns this clone: The antigen remains undetermined.

V shed 2 bases and J shed 9 bases, with 8 bases lying between them. The CDR3 runs 12 residues. Study-level results: CD4 TCRs covered the whole spike, strongest at regions 160-218 and 743-854. The donor group comprised mostly white British people and more females; the analysis possibly underestimated clonal diversity.

The sample consisted of peripheral blood, taken on day 0 of AZD1222 vaccination. This chain links TRBV12-3 or TRBV12-4 with TRBJ1-5; unclear D gene. The sequence derives from an adult in good health. The CDR3 reads CASSLSTGPQHF. DNA of the CDR3: TGTGCCAGCAGTTTAAGCACTGGGCCCCAGCATTTT.